This passage covers 22 T cell receptor beta chains from one sample sequenced in a study of radiotherapy plus CTLA-4 blockade in lung cancer. Clones were sequenced by immunoSEQ multiplex PCR, and TCRdb holds only the in-frame ones, with some missing. In the table there are 81,000 or so clones, around 86% of which are singletons. Here the sequenced sample was peripheral blood, taken from a patient treated with radiotherapy plus ipilimumab. The source is a human donor with non-small cell lung cancer who had stable disease on radiotherapy plus ipilimumab.

V is TRBV5-5 and J is TRBJ2-5; 10 bases match TRBD1. Germline lookup yields CDR1 SGHKS and CDR2 YYEKEE (reference sequence). The CDR3 has 15 amino acids. V gave up 4 bases and J gave up 5 bases; unmatched junction bases: 8. The CDR3 DNA sequence: TGTGCCAGCAGCCTTCACGGACAGGGGGGCGAGACCCAGTACTTC. Residues: CASSLHGQGGETQYF.

This chain uses TRBV7-8 with TRBJ1-3, with a weak D call TRBD1 (5 bases). The CDR3 length is 16 residues. The germline V gene has CDR1 SGHVS and CDR2 FQNEAQ. V lost 7 bases and J lost 0, with 16 bases in between. CDR3 residues: CASTPGTSHSGNTIYF. For the CDR3, the DNA is TGTGCCAGCACCCCCGGGACCAGTCACTCTGGAAACACCATATATTTT.

J is TRBJ1-1 and V is TRBV29-1; D call uncertain. Germline loops: CDR1 SQVTM, CDR2 ANQGSEA. V lost 7 bases and J 1 base, leaving 10 bases between the germline ends. The CDR3 is 12 residues long. CDR3 coding DNA: TGCAGCGCTTCACCGACGAACACTGAAGCTTTCTTT. It encodes CSASPTNTEAFF.

The chain has TRBV28 and TRBJ2-4, with 8 bases lining up with TRBD1. Germline V CDR1 and CDR2: MDHEN, SYDVKM. With 5 bases clipped from V and 4 bases from J, the junction kept 13 bases outside the gene matches. This CDR3 spans 17 amino acids. CDR3: CASSTSSSRQGKNIQYF. The CDR3 DNA reads TGTGCCAGCAGTACGAGCTCCTCCCGACAGGGGAAAAACATTCAGTACTTC.

This clone was observed once. The J gene is TRBJ2-7, the V gene TRBV6-5; D may match TRBD1 or TRBD2 (5 bases each). The CDR3 is 15 amino acids. Trimming pared 5 bases from V and 2 bases from J, leaving 16 bases between. CDR1 MNHEY and CDR2 SVGAGI come from the germline V gene. CDR3 amino acids: CASSVRPGTTYEQYF. The CDR3, as DNA: TGTGCCAGCAGTGTACGTCCCGGGACGACCTACGAGCAGTACTTC.

The chain joins TRBV19 to TRBJ2-2; D call uncertain. The germline CDR1 and CDR2 sequences are LNHDA and SQIVND (reference sequence). Trimming took off 5 bases at V and 5 bases at J, with 15 bases between the two ends. There are 15 residues in the CDR3. CDR3 region: CASSPRSARTGELFF. Here the CDR3 DNA reads TGTGCCAGTAGTCCTCGGAGCGCGAGGACCGGGGAGCTGTTTTTT.

V and J are TRBV7-2 and TRBJ2-1; no firm D call. The V end lost 5 bases, the J end lost 2 bases, and 10 bases lay between the germline ends. The CDR3 is 14 amino acids. The germline gives CDR1 SGHTA, CDR2 FQGNSA. The CDR3 spells CASSPDRAYNEQFF. DNA for the CDR3: TGTGCCAGCAGCCCCGACCGAGCCTACAATGAGCAGTTCTTC.

The chain joins TRBV4-1 to TRBJ1-3, with 11 positions matching TRBD1. The CDR3 is made up of 17 amino acids. Unmatched junction bases numbered 5, after V lost 4 bases and J lost 0 bases. CDR1 MGHRA and CDR2 YSYEKL come from the germline V gene. The CDR3 is CASSRGQGALSGNTIYF. Written as DNA, the CDR3 is TGCGCCAGCAGCCGAGGACAGGGGGCCCTCTCTGGAAACACCATATATTTT.

The V call is TRBV5-1, the J call TRBJ2-5; tentative D call: TRBD2 (5 bases). The CDR3 covers 15 residues. CDR1 is SGHRS and CDR2 is YFSETQ in the germline V gene. The V gene lost 4 bases and the J gene lost 0 bases, with 13 bases spanning the gap. CDR3 in DNA: TGCGCCAGCAGCGGAGAGGGTGTGTACCAAGAGACCCAGTACTTC. Amino acids: CASSGEGVYQETQYF.

The rearrangement uses TRBV27 and TRBJ1-6; D call uncertain. CDR3 length: 15 amino acids. Germline CDR1 MNHEY, CDR2 SMNVEV (reference sequence). Trimming pared 7 bases from V and 4 bases from J, leaving 14 bases between. The CDR3 spells CASTLDLEYNSPLHF. The CDR3, as DNA: TGTGCCAGCACCTTGGACCTTGAATATAATTCACCCCTCCACTTT.

The J gene is TRBJ2-7, the V gene TRBV5-5; D perhaps matches TRBD2 (6 bases). The CDR3 runs 16 residues. Germline CDR1 reads SGHKS; CDR2 reads YYEKEE (reference sequence). The ends were cut back, 3 bases at V and 5 bases at J, with 21 bases in the middle. The CDR3 here is CASSWRGQLGRHEQYF. The CDR3 bases are TGTGCCAGCAGCTGGAGGGGTCAGCTGGGAAGACACGAGCAGTACTTC.

V usage is TRBV18 and J usage is TRBJ2-1; D gene uncertain. The CDR3 loop spans 14 amino acids. Germline V CDR1 and CDR2: KGHSH, LQKENI. The V gene lost 3 bases and the J gene lost 6 bases, with 12 bases spanning the gap. The CDR3 protein is CASSPGQLLNEQFF. CDR3 DNA: TGTGCCAGCTCACCGGGTCAGTTACTCAATGAGCAGTTCTTC.

The V call is TRBV10-1, the J call TRBJ2-3, with 7 bases lining up with TRBD2. The CDR3 contains 14 residues. V lost 2 bases to trimming and J lost 2 bases; unmatched junction nucleotides: 1. Germline CDR1 and CDR2: WNHNN and SYGVQD (reference sequence). Written as DNA, the CDR3 is TGCGCCAGCAGTGAGGGACTAGTCACAGATACGCAGTATTTT. This sequence encodes CASSEGLVTDTQYF.

This chain connects TRBV28 to TRBJ2-1; 12 bases line up with TRBD2. The CDR3 sequence is 15 residues long. Germline CDR1 MDHEN, CDR2 SYDVKM. The V gene end was trimmed by 2 bases and the J gene end by 9 bases; junction bases not matched to a gene: 5. The CDR3 loop is CASSLDGLAGSEQFF. The CDR3 DNA sequence: TGTGCCAGCAGTTTAGATGGACTAGCGGGGAGTGAGCAGTTCTTC.

In its sample, this clone was seen a few times. The chain is built from TRBV4-1 and TRBJ2-7; tentatively, D is TRBD1 or TRBD2 (6 bases each). The germline CDR1 and CDR2 sequences are MGHRA and YSYEKL. The CDR3 contains 12 residues. Trimming took off 4 bases at V and 6 bases at J, with 10 bases between the two ends. The CDR3: CASSPRGGEQYF. In DNA form, the CDR3 reads TGCGCCAGCAGCCCCAGGGGAGGCGAGCAGTACTTC.

This sequence joins TRBV5-1 and TRBJ1-6; D gene ambiguous. The CDR3 runs 17 residues. The ends were cut back, 0 bases at V and 0 bases at J, with 10 bases in the middle. The V gene's germline CDR1 is SGHRS and CDR2 YFSETQ. CDR3 coding DNA: TGCGCCAGCAGCTTGGCCCCGCAGAGCTCCTATAATTCACCCCTCCACTTT. Translating it yields CASSLAPQSSYNSPLHF.

The V call is TRBV7-9, the J call TRBJ2-1, with 10 bases matching TRBD2. The V segment lost 5 bases and the J segment 5 bases; nucleotides outside the gene matches: 6. The CDR3 has 15 amino acids. CDR1 and CDR2 (germline): SEHNR, FQNEAQ (reference sequence). CDR3 protein: CASSMVLAGDNEQFF. The CDR3 nucleotides read TGTGCCAGCAGCATGGTCCTAGCGGGGGACAATGAGCAGTTCTTC.

The chain has TRBV27 and TRBJ2-1; D might be TRBD2 (6 bases). Trimming took 0 bases from V and 2 from J, leaving 8 bases between them. This CDR3 has 15 residues. The germline V gene has CDR1 MNHEY and CDR2 SMNVEV (reference sequence). CDR3 loop: CASSLSPGAYNEQFF. CDR3 nucleotides: TGTGCCAGCAGTTTATCGCCGGGAGCCTACAATGAGCAGTTCTTC.

This CDR3 reads CASRIGAQPQHF. The DNA for the CDR3 is TGTGCCAGCAGGATAGGGGCTCAGCCCCAGCATTTT. This chain links TRBV28 with TRBJ1-5; maybe TRBD1 (5 bases). This CDR3 is 12 amino acids long. Germline-derived CDR1 and CDR2 are MDHEN and SYDVKM. V gave up 6 bases and J gave up 6 bases, with 9 bases separating them.

Here the CDR3 reads CASNPGLAGRETQYF. The CDR3 DNA reads TGTGCCAGCAATCCGGGACTAGCGGGAAGAGAGACCCAGTACTTC. The chain uses TRBV6-1 and TRBJ2-5; 13 nucleotides align to TRBD2. CDR1 and CDR2 from the germline V gene are MNHNS and SASEGT. The ends lost 7 bases at V and 4 bases at J; junction bases unmatched: 6. This CDR3 spans 15 amino acids.

This clone was seen just once. The rearrangement uses TRBV14 and TRBJ2-1; tentative D call: TRBD1 (6 bases). V dropped 1 base and J dropped 6 bases, with 10 bases sitting between them. The germline V gene has CDR1 SGHDN and CDR2 FVKESK. The CDR3 consists of 14 residues. The CDR3 coding sequence is TGTGCCAGCAGCCAAGCCCAGGGGTTCAATGAGCAGTTCTTC. Translated, it gives CASSQAQGFNEQFF.

The V gene is TRBV25-1, the J gene TRBJ2-1; D uncertain. Germline loops: CDR1 MGHDK, CDR2 SYGVNS. This CDR3 is built from 11 residues. Trimming took 5 bases from V and 4 from J, leaving 3 bases between them. CDR3 sequence (DNA): TGTGCCAGCAGTAGTTACAATGAGCAGTTCTTC. Amino acid sequence: CASSSYNEQFF.